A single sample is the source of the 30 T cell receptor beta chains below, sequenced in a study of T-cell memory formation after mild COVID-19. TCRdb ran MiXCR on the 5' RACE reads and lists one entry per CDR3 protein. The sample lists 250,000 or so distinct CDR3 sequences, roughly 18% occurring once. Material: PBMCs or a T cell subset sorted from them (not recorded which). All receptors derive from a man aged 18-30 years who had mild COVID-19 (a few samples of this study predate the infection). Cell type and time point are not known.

Here the CDR3 reads CASSFGGPNTQYF. The CDR3 DNA is TGTGCCAGCAGCTTCGGGGGGCCAAATACGCAGTATTTT. This rearrangement joins TRBV7-3 to TRBJ2-3; a possible D gene is TRBD2 (7 bases). The germline V and J ends were trimmed by 3 bases and 7 bases, with 11 bases remaining between them. Germline V gene lookup returns CDR1 SGHTA and CDR2 FQGTGA. The CDR3 is 13 amino acids.

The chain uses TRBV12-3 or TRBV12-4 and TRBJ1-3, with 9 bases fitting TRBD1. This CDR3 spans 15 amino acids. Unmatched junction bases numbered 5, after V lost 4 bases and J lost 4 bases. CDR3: CASSYGTGLGNTIYF. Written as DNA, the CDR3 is TGTGCCAGCAGTTACGGGACAGGGCTCGGAAACACCATATATTTT.

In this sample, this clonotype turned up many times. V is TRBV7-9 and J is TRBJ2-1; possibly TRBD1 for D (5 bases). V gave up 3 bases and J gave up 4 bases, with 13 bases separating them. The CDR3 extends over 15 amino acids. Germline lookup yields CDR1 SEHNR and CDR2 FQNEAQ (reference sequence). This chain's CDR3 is CASSLAGNTYNEQFF. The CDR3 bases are TGTGCCAGCAGCTTGGCAGGGAATACTTACAATGAGCAGTTCTTC.

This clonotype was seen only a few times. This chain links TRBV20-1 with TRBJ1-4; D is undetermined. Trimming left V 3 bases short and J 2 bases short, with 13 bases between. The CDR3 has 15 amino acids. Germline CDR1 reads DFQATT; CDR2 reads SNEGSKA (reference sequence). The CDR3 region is CSARLKGATNEKLFF. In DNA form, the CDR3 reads TGCAGTGCTAGGTTAAAGGGAGCCACTAATGAAAAACTGTTTTTT.

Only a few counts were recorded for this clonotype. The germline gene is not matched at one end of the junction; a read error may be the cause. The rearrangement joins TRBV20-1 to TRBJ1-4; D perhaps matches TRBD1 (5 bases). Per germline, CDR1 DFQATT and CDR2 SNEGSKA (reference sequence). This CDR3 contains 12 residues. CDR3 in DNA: TGCAGTGCAGCCGGGTCAGGGAGTTTCTATGATTTT. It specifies CSAAGSGSFYDF.

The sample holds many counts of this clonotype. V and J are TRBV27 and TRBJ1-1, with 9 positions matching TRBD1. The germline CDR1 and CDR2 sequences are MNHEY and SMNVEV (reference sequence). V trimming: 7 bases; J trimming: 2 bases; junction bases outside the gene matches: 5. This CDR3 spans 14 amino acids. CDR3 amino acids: CASTLTGGNTEAFF. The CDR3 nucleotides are TGTGCCAGCACTCTGACAGGGGGAAACACTGAAGCTTTCTTT.

The CDR3 region is CASSPRTSGGADTQYF. The DNA of the CDR3 is TGCGCCAGCAGCCCCAGGACTAGCGGGGGTGCAGATACGCAGTATTTT. This chain uses TRBV5-1 with TRBJ2-3; 13 positions match TRBD2. This CDR3 region has 16 residues. Germline lookup yields CDR1 SGHRS and CDR2 YFSETQ. J lost 4 bases, V lost 4 bases, and 6 bases had no gene match.

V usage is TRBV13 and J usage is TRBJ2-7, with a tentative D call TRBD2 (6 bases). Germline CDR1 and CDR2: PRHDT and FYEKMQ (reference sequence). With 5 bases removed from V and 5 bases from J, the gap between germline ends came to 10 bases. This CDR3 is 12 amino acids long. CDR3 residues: CASSPRRDEQYF. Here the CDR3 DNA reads TGTGCCAGCAGCCCCCGGAGGGACGAGCAGTACTTC. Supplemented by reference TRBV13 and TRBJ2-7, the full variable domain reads AAGVIQSPRHLIKEKRETATLKCYPIPRHDTVYWYQQGPGQDPQFLISFYEKMQSDKGSIPDRFSAQQFSDYHSELNMSSLELGDSALYFCASSPRRDEQYFGPGTRLTVT.

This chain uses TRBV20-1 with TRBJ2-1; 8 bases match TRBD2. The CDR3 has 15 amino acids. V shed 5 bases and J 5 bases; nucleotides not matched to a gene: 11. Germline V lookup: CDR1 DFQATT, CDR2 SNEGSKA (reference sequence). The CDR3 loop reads CSALTRGGPNNEQFF. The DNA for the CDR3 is TGCAGTGCTCTAACCCGGGGGGGCCCTAACAATGAGCAGTTCTTC.

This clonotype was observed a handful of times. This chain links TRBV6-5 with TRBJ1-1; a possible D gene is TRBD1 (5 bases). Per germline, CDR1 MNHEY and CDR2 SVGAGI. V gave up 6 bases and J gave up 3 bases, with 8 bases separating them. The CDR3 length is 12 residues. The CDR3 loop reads CASRRGYTEAFF. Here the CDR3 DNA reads TGTGCCAGCAGACGGGGGTACACTGAAGCTTTCTTT.

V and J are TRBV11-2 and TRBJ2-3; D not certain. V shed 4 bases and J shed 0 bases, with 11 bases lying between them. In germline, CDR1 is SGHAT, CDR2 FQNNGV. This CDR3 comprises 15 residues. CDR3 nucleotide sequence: TGTGCCAGCAGCTCCTATGGACCCAGCACAGATACGCAGTATTTT. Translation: CASSSYGPSTDTQYF.

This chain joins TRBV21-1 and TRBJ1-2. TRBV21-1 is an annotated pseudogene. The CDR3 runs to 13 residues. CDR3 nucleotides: TGTGCCAGCAGCGTCGCGGGGAGGTATGGCTACACCTTC. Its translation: CASSVAGRYGYTF.

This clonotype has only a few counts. CDR3 sequence: CASGNRDQIVYGYTF. In nucleotides, the CDR3 is TGTGCCAGTGGGAACAGGGACCAGATCGTCTATGGCTACACCTTC. This chain links TRBV5-5 with TRBJ1-2; possibly TRBD1 for D (6 bases). CDR1 and CDR2 (germline): SGHKS, YYEKEE (reference sequence). Deletions cut 8 bases from V and 4 bases from J, with 21 bases between. The CDR3 extends over 15 amino acids.

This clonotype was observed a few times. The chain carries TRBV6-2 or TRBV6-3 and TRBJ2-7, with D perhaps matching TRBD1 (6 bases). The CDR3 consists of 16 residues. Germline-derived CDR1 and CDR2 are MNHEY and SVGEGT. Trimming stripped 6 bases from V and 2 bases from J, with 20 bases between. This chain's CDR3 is CASRSDPGTRTYEQYF. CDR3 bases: TGTGCCAGCAGGTCAGATCCCGGGACAAGGACCTACGAGCAGTACTTC.

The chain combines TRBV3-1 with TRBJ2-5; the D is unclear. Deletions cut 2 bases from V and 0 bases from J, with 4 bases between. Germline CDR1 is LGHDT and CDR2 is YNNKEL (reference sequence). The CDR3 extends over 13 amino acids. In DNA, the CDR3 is TGTGCCAGCAGCCAAAAGTACCAAGAGACCCAGTACTTC. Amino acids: CASSQKYQETQYF.

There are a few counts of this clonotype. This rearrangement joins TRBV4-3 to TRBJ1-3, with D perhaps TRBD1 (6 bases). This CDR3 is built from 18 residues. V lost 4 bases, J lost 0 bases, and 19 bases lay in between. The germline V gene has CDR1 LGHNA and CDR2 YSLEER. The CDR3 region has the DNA TGCGCCAGCAGCCGTCAACTTCGACAGGAGCACTCTGGAAACACCATATATTTT. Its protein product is CASSRQLRQEHSGNTIYF.

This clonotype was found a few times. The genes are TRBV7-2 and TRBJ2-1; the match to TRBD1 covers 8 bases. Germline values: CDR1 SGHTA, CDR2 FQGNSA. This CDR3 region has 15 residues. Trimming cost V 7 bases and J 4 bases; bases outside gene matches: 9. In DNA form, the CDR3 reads TGTGCCAGCACCCCTCAGGGGGCGAGTTACAATGAGCAGTTCTTC. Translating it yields CASTPQGASYNEQFF.

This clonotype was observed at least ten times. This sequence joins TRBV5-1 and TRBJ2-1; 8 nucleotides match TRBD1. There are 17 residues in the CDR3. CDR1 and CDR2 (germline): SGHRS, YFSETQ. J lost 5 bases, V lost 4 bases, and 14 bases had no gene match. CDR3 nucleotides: TGCGCCAGCAGCACGAAGGGTTGGCAGGGGGCCCACAATGAGCAGTTCTTC. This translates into CASSTKGWQGAHNEQFF.

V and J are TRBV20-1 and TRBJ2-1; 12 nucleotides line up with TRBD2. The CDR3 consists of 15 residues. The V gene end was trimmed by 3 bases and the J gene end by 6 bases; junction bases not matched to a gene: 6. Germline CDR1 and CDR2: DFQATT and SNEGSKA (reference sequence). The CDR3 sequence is CSASTWTSGANEQFF. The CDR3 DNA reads TGCAGTGCTAGTACCTGGACTAGCGGGGCCAATGAGCAGTTCTTC.

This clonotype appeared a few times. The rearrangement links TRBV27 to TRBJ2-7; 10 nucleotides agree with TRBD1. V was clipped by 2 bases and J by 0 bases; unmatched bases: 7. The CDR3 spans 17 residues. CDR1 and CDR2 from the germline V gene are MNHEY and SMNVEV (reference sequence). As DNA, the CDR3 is TGTGCCAGCAGTTTACTCCGGACAGGGGGTAACTCCTACGAGCAGTACTTC. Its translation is CASSLLRTGGNSYEQYF.

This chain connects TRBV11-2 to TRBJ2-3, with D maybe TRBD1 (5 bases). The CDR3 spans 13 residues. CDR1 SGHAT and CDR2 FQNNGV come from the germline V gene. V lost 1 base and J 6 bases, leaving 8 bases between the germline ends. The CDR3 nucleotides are TGTGCCAGCAGCTTAGGACAGCAGGATACGCAGTATTTT. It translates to CASSLGQQDTQYF.

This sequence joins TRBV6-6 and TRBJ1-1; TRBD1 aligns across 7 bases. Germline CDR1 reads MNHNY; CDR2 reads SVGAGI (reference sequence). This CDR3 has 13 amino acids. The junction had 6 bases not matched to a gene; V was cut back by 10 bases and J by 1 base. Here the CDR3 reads CATYRQGNTEAFF. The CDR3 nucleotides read TGTGCCACCTATAGACAGGGGAACACTGAAGCTTTCTTT.

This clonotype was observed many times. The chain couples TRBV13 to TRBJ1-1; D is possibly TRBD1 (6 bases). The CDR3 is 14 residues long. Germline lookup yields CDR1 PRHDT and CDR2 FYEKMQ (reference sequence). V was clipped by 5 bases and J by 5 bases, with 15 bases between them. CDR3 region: CASSIQGRGTEAFF. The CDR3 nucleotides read TGTGCCAGCAGCATCCAGGGGCGGGGGACTGAAGCTTTCTTT. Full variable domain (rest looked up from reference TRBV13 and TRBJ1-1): AAGVIQSPRHLIKEKRETATLKCYPIPRHDTVYWYQQGPGQDPQFLISFYEKMQSDKGSIPDRFSAQQFSDYHSELNMSSLELGDSALYFCASSIQGRGTEAFFGQGTRLTVV.

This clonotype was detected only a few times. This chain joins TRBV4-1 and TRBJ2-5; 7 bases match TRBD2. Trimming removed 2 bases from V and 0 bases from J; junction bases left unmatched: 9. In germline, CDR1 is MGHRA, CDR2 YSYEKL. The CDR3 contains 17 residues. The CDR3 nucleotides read TGCGCCAGCAGCCAAAGCGGGGCACCCCTGTACCAAGAGACCCAGTACTTC. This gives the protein CASSQSGAPLYQETQYF.

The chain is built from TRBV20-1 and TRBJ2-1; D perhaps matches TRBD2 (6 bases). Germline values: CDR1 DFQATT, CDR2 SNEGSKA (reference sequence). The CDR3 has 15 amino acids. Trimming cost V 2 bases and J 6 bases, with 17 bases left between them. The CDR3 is CSARPPPPGGNEQFF. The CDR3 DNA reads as TGCAGTGCTAGACCACCCCCTCCCGGGGGCAATGAGCAGTTCTTC.

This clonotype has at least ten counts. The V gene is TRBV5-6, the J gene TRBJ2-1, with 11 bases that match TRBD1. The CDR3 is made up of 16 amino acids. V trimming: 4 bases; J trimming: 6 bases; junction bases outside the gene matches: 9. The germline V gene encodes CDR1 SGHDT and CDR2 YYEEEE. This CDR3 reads CASSNSPGTGGNEQFF. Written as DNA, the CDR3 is TGTGCCAGCAGCAATTCTCCCGGGACAGGGGGCAATGAGCAGTTCTTC.

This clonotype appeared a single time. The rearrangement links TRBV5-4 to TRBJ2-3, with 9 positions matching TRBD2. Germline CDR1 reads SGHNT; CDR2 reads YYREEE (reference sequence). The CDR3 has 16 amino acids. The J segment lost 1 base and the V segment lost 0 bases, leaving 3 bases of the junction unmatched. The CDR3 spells CASSLAVAGGTDTQYF. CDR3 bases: TGTGCCAGCAGCTTGGCGGTAGCGGGGGGCACAGATACGCAGTATTTT.

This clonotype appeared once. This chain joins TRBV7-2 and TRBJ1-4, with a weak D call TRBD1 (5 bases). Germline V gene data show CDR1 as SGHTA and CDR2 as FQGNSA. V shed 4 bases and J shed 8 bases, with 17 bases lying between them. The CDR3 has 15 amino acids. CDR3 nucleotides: TGTGCCAGCAGCTCCACGAGGGCCGGGGCGGAAAAACTGTTTTTT. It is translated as CASSSTRAGAEKLFF.

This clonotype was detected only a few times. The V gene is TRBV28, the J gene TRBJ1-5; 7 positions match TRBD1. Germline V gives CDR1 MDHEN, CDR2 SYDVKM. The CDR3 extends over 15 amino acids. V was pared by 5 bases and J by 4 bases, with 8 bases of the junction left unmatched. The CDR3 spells CASSKQGLYNQPQHF. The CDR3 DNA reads TGTGCCAGCAGTAAACAGGGGCTCTATAATCAGCCCCAGCATTTT. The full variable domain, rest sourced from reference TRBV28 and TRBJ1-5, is DVKVTQSSRYLVKRTGEKVFLECVQDMDHENMFWYRQDPGLGLRLIYFSYDVKMKEKGDIPEGYSVSREKKERFSLILESASTNQTSMYLCASSKQGLYNQPQHFGDGTRLSIL.

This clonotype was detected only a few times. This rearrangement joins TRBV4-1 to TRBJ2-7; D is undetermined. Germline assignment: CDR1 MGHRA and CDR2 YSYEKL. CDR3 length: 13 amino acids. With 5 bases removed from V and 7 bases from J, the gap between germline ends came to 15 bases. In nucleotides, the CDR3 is TGCGCCAGCAGCGTCGGCCAGTTGGGGGAGCAGTACTTC. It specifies CASSVGQLGEQYF.